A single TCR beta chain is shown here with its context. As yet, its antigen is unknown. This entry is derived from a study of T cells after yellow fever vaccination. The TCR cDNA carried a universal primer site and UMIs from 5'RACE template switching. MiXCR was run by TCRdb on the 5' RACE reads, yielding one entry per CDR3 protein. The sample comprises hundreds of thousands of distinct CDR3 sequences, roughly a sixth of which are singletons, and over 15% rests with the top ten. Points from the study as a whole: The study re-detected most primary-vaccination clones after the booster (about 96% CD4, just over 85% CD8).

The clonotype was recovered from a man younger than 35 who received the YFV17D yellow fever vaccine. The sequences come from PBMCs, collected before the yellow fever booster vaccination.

CDR3 nucleotide sequence: TGTGCCAGCAGTGAAGCGGCCTCCTACGAGCAGTACGTC. Residues: CASSEAASYEQYV. This sequence joins TRBV6-1 and TRBJ2-7; no reliable D call. The CDR3 length is 13 residues. CDR1 is MNHNS and CDR2 is SASEGT in the germline V gene. Trimming stripped 0 bases from V and 0 bases from J, with 3 bases between.